This TCR beta chain was profiled in a study of T cells after yellow fever vaccination. The overall study: Preparation of the low-cell-number fractions used SMART-Seq v4 Ultra Low Input.

Universal primer sites and UMIs were introduced during 5'RACE template-switching synthesis of TCR cDNA. TCRdb fed the 5' RACE reads into MiXCR, producing one record per CDR3 protein. Among 200,000 to 300,000 distinct CDR3 sequences listed, roughly 3.7% were seen once. In its sample, this clonotype was seen many times. What it binds is unknown. Findings of the study overall: Abundant bulk-population clonotypes could contaminate the FACS-sorted repertoires.

The CDR3 runs 15 residues. The germline V and J ends were trimmed by 1 base and 2 bases, with 10 bases remaining between them. Per the germline V gene, CDR1 is SEHNR and CDR2 is FQNEAQ (reference sequence). Sequenced material: PBMCs, taken 15 days after the yellow fever booster vaccination. The chain is built from TRBV7-9 and TRBJ2-3, with a possible D match to TRBD1 (5 bases). This TCR was recovered from a man aged 18 to 30 who received the YFV17D yellow fever vaccine. This CDR3 reads CASSLGRVTTDTQYF. The DNA of the CDR3 is TGTGCCAGCAGCTTAGGCAGGGTCACCACAGATACGCAGTATTTT. Together with reference TRBV7-9 and TRBJ2-3, the CDR3 gives the full variable domain: DTGVSQNPRHKITKRGQNVTFRCDPISEHNRLYWYRQTLGQGPEFLTYFQNEAQLEKSRLLSDRFSAERPKGSFSTLEIQRTEQGDSAMYLCASSLGRVTTDTQYFGPGTRLTVL.